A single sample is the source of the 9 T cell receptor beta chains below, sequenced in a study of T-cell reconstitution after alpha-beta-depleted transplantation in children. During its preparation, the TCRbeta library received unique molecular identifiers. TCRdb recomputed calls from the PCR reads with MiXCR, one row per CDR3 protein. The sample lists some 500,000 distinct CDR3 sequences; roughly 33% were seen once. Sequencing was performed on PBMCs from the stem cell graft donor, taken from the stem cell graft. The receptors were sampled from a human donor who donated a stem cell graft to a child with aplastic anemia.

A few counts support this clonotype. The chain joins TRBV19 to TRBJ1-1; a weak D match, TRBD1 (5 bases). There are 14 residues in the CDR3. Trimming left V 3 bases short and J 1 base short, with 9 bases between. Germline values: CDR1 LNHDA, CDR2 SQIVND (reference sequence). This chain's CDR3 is CASSIPGGNTEAFF. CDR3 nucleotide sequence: TGTGCCAGTAGTATTCCTGGGGGGAACACTGAAGCTTTCTTT.

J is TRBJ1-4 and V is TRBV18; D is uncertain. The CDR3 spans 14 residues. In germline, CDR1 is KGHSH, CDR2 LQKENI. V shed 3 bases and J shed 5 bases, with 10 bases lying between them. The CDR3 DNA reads TGTGCCAGCTCACCTCCCGTGGTAAATGAAAAACTGTTTTTT. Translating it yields CASSPPVVNEKLFF.

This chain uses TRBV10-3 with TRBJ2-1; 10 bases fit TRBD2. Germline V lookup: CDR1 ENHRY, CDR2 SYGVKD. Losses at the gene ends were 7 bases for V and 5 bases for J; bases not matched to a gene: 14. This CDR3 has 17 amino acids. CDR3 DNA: TGTGCCATCACCAAACTCCCCGGGACTAGCGAACACAATGAGCAGTTCTTC. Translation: CAITKLPGTSEHNEQFF.

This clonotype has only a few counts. Here the CDR3 DNA reads TGCAGTGCTAGAGAAGATGGAGAGACCCAGTACTTC. Translating gives CSAREDGETQYF. The chain carries TRBV20-1 and TRBJ2-5; D is unresolved. The CDR3 runs 12 residues. Germline assignment: CDR1 DFQATT and CDR2 SNEGSKA (reference sequence). Deletions cut 0 bases from V and 4 bases from J, with 6 bases between.

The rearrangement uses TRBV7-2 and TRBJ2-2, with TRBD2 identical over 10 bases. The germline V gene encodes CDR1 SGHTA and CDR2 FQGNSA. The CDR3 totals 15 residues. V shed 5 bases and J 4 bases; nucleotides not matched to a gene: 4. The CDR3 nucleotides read TGTGCCAGCAGCGCACGACTAGCGGGCACCGGGGAGCTGTTTTTT. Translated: CASSARLAGTGELFF. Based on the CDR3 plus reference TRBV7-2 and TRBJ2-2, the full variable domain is GAGVSQSPSNKVTEKGKDVELRCDPISGHTALYWYRQSLGQGLEFLIYFQGNSAPDKSGLPSDRFSAERTGGSVSTLTIQRTQQEDSAVYLCASSARLAGTGELFFGEGSRLTVL.

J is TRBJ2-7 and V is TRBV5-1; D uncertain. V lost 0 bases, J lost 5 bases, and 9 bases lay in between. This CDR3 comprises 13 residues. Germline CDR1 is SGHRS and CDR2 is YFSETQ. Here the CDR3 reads CASSLGTTHEQYV. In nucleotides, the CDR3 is TGCGCCAGCAGCTTGGGGACGACTCACGAGCAGTACGTC.

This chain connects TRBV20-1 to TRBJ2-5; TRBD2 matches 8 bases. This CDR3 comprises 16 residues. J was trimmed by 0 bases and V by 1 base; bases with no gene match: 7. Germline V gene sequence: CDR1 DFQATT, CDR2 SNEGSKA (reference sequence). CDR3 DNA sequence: TGCAGTGCTAGAGGGTTTCCGACTAGCGACCAAGAGACCCAGTACTTC. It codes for CSARGFPTSDQETQYF.

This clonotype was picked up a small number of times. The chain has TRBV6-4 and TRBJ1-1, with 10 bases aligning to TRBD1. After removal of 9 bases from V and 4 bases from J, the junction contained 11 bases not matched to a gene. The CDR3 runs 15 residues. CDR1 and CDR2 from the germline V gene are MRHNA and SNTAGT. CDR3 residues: CARPGQGPRGTEAFF. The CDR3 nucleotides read TGTGCCAGACCGGGACAGGGGCCGCGCGGCACTGAAGCTTTCTTT.

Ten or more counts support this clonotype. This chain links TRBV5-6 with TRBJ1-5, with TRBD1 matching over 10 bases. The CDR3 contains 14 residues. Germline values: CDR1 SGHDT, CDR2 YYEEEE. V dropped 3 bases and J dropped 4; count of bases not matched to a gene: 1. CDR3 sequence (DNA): TGTGCCAGCAGCTGGGGACAGGGGAATCAGCCCCAGCATTTT. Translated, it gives CASSWGQGNQPQHF.